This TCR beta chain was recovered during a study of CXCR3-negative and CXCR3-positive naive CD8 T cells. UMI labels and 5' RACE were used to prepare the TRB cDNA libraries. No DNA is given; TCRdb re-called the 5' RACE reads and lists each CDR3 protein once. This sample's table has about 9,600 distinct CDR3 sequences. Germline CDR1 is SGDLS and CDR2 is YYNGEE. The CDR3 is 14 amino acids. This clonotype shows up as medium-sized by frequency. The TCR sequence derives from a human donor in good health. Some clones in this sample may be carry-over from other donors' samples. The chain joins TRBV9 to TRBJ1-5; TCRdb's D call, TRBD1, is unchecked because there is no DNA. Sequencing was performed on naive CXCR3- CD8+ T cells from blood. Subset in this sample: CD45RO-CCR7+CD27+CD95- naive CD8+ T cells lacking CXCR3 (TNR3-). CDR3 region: CASSADSSNQPQHF.